These 18 T cell receptor beta chains were all obtained from the same sample, sequenced in a study of immune evolution from preneoplasia to lung adenocarcinoma. The table came from immunoSEQ multiplex PCR; TCRdb's copy has only in-frame clones and leaves some out. The sample holds about 6,300 clones, approximately 80% seen once. The sequencing sample was made of FFPE minimally invasive lung adenocarcinoma tissue. Receptors were obtained from a person aged 60-80 years with lung adenocarcinoma.

V is TRBV5-1 and J is TRBJ2-1; 7 bases align to TRBD2. This CDR3 is built from 14 residues. Germline V CDR1 and CDR2: SGHRS, YFSETQ. Trimming cost V 0 bases and J 9 bases; bases outside gene matches: 6. The CDR3 nucleotides read TGCGCCAGCAGCTTGGCCGGGGGAGGGCCTGAGCAGTTCTTC. Its translation is CASSLAGGGPEQFF. Complete variable domain (other parts from reference TRBV5-1 and TRBJ2-1): KAGVTQTPRYLIKTRGQQVTLSCSPISGHRSVSWYQQTPGQGLQFLFEYFSETQRNKGNFPGRFSGRQFSNSRSEMNVSTLELGDSALYLCASSLAGGGPEQFFGPGTRLTVL.

The chain joins TRBV20-1 to TRBJ2-7; 7 bases are shared with TRBD2. Germline CDR1 is DFQATT and CDR2 is SNEGSKA (reference sequence). This CDR3 has 11 residues. The V segment lost 3 bases and the J segment 5 bases; nucleotides outside the gene matches: 1. This CDR3 reads CSASREDEQYF. CDR3 DNA sequence: TGCAGTGCTAGTCGGGAGGACGAGCAGTACTTC.

This clone is categorized as medium-sized. The V and J genes are TRBV7-3 and TRBJ1-1; tentatively, D is TRBD1 (5 bases). V gave up 5 bases and J gave up 6 bases, with 19 bases separating them. Germline V gives CDR1 SGHTA, CDR2 FQGTGA. CDR3 length equals 15 residues. CDR3 loop: CASSPGTSLGAEAFF. In DNA, the CDR3 is TGTGCCAGCAGCCCCGGGACCTCGCTGGGGGCTGAAGCTTTCTTT.

V gene TRBV28 combines with J gene TRBJ1-1; no definite D call. V gave up 3 bases and J gave up 3 bases, with 11 bases separating them. The germline V gene encodes CDR1 MDHEN and CDR2 SYDVKM. The length of the CDR3 is 14 residues. The CDR3 DNA reads TGTGCCAGCAGTTTTCCCATCGAGGACACTGAAGCTTTCTTT. It specifies CASSFPIEDTEAFF.

The chain employs TRBV5-1 and TRBJ1-1; a weak D match, TRBD1 (5 bases). Trimming removed 7 bases at V and 5 bases at J, with 15 bases between. CDR3 length: 13 amino acids. Germline V gene data show CDR1 as SGHRS and CDR2 as YFSETQ. The chain's CDR3 is CASSKTTETEAFF. The CDR3, as DNA: TGCGCCAGCTCGAAGACGACAGAGACTGAAGCTTTCTTT.

The J gene is TRBJ2-7, the V gene TRBV6-6; a possible D gene is TRBD1 (6 bases). V lost 2 bases and J 5 bases, leaving 13 bases between the germline ends. From germline, CDR1 is MNHNY and CDR2 SVGAGI (reference sequence). The CDR3 has 14 residues. CDR3 amino acids: CASSYLDRQHEQYF. For the CDR3, the DNA is TGTGCCAGCAGTTACCTAGACAGGCAACACGAGCAGTACTTC.

This clone appeared a few times. The chain recombines TRBV7-6 with TRBJ2-1; D perhaps matches TRBD2 (6 bases). The V and J ends lost 4 bases and 5 bases respectively, with 15 bases between them. The germline gives CDR1 SGHVS, CDR2 FNYEAQ. The CDR3 sequence is 15 residues long. In nucleotides, the CDR3 is TGTGCCAGCAGCTCGTCGGGACTTCTAAACAATGAGCAGTTCTTC. Translating gives CASSSSGLLNNEQFF.

This chain links TRBV11-3 with TRBJ1-1; D remains unclear. The CDR3 loop spans 13 amino acids. V gave up 2 bases and J gave up 2 bases, with 6 bases separating them. Germline loops: CDR1 SGHNT, CDR2 YENEEA. This CDR3 is CASSLNINTEAFF. CDR3 bases: TGTGCCAGCAGCTTAAACATAAACACTGAAGCTTTCTTT.

V usage is TRBV30 and J usage is TRBJ2-5, with D perhaps TRBD2 (5 bases). Germline V gives CDR1 GTSNPN, CDR2 SVGIG (reference sequence). V lost 0 bases and J lost 1, with 9 bases in between. This CDR3 contains 14 residues. The DNA of the CDR3 is TGTGCCTGGAGTGTCGGAGCGGCCCAAGAGACCCAGTACTTC. This gives the protein CAWSVGAAQETQYF.

The V and J genes are TRBV6-1 and TRBJ1-2; D might be TRBD1 (5 bases). Germline assignment: CDR1 MNHNS and CDR2 SASEGT. This CDR3 contains 14 residues. V was cut by 3 bases and J by 3 bases, with 11 bases left in between. DNA for the CDR3: TGTGCCAGCAGTGAGGACGGGGGGGACTATGGCTACACCTTC. It translates to CASSEDGGDYGYTF.

The V call is TRBV19, the J call TRBJ1-2, with TRBD1 identical over 7 bases. The length of the CDR3 is 12 residues. Germline assignment: CDR1 LNHDA and CDR2 SQIVND (reference sequence). V shed 5 bases and J 7 bases; nucleotides not matched to a gene: 4. CDR3 sequence (DNA): TGTGCCAGTAGTGGACAGGCTAGTGGCTACACCTTC. Translation gives CASSGQASGYTF. Full variable domain (rest looked up from reference TRBV19 and TRBJ1-2): DGGITQSPKYLFRKEGQNVTLSCEQNLNHDAMYWYRQDPGQGLRLIYYSQIVNDFQKGDIAEGYSVSREKKESFPLTVTSAQKNPTAFYLCASSGQASGYTFGSGTRLTVV.

The rearrangement links TRBV6-5 to TRBJ2-5, with D unclear. CDR3 length: 13 residues. CDR1 is MNHEY, CDR2 SVGAGI, per germline. V lost 2 bases to trimming and J lost 2 bases, with 6 bases between them. CDR3 protein: CASSYMQQETQYF. CDR3 DNA sequence: TGTGCCAGCAGTTACATGCAACAAGAGACCCAGTACTTC.

On this clone itself: One junction end disagrees with the germline gene, perhaps due to a read error. This chain uses TRBV7-7 with TRBJ2-3; D gene ambiguous. The CDR3 has 13 residues. CDR1 SSHAT and CDR2 FNYEAQ come from the germline V gene (reference sequence). The CDR3, as DNA: TGTGCTAGCAGCTCCCATCGCACAGATACGCAGTATTTT. It specifies CASSSHRTDTQYF.

This clone occurred once. The rearrangement uses TRBV7-3 and TRBJ2-7; D tentatively fits TRBD1 or TRBD2 (5 bases each). V lost 10 bases and J lost 2, with 18 bases in between. This CDR3 spans 14 amino acids. Germline CDR1 reads SGHTA; CDR2 reads FQGTGA. The DNA for the CDR3 is TGTGCCACCTCCCTCCGGGACGGGCCCTACGAGCAGTACTTC. Protein: CATSLRDGPYEQYF. Based on the CDR3 plus reference TRBV7-3 and TRBJ2-7, the full variable domain is GAGVSQTPSNKVTEKGKYVELRCDPISGHTALYWYRQSLGQGPEFLIYFQGTGAADDSGLPNDRFFAVRPEGSVSTLKIQRTERGDSAVYLCATSLRDGPYEQYFGPGTRLTVT.

The rearrangement links TRBV6-1 to TRBJ1-5, with D hard to call. Germline V gene data show CDR1 as MNHNS and CDR2 as SASEGT. CDR3 size: 14 residues. V was shortened by 2 bases and J by 2 bases, with 7 bases between the two germline ends. The CDR3 DNA follows: TGTGCCAGCAGTGAACCCTGGGGCAATCAGCCCCAGCATTTT. It encodes CASSEPWGNQPQHF.

This chain links TRBV5-4 with TRBJ1-2; 7 nucleotides agree with TRBD1. CDR3 length: 13 residues. Germline V gives CDR1 SGHNT, CDR2 YYREEE (reference sequence). The V gene end was trimmed by 3 bases and the J gene end by 4 bases; junction bases not matched to a gene: 3. The CDR3 DNA reads TGTGCCAGCAGCTCCGGACAGGTCTATGGCTACACCTTC. This sequence encodes CASSSGQVYGYTF.

This clone has only one observation. V usage is TRBV30 and J usage is TRBJ2-7; 8 nucleotides agree with TRBD2. Germline-derived CDR1 and CDR2 are GTSNPN and SVGIG (reference sequence). With V trimmed by 3 bases and J by 6 bases, 1 base remained unmatched. The CDR3 has 11 amino acids. The CDR3 spells CAWRTSVEQYF. The CDR3 DNA reads TGTGCCTGGAGGACTAGCGTCGAGCAGTACTTC.

The CDR3 region has the DNA TGTGCCAGCAGCTTTCTCCTGGACTTAAGCGATACGCAGTATTTT. This sequence encodes CASSFLLDLSDTQYF. This chain joins TRBV7-9 and TRBJ2-3, with D perhaps matching TRBD2 (5 bases). The CDR3 consists of 15 residues. Looked up from germline, CDR1 is SEHNR and CDR2 is FQNEAQ (reference sequence). V dropped 3 bases and J dropped 6 bases, with 16 bases sitting between them.